Listed here are 25 T cell receptor beta chains from one sample, sequenced in a study of T cells in Graves' hyperthyroidism and ophthalmopathy. RNA transcripts yielded amplified TCR beta CDR3 regions. The HTBI primer set was used in a first-round RT-PCR of the TCR CDR3. TCRdb used MiXCR to reprocess the multiplex PCR reads, holding one entry per CDR3 protein. Among roughly 100,000 distinct CDR3 sequences, over 45% were seen once, and the ten largest hold roughly 24%. The sequenced material came from blood. The source is a man aged 40-49 years with Graves' hyperthyroidism.

The table lists this clonotype with many counts. This chain joins TRBV11-3 and TRBJ2-7; D is tentatively TRBD1 or TRBD2 (5 bases each). The CDR3 runs to 16 residues. CDR1 is SGHNT, CDR2 YENEEA, per germline. V was clipped by 0 bases and J by 1 base, with 13 bases between them. The CDR3 sequence is CASSLERKGPSYEQYF. Here the CDR3 DNA reads TGTGCCAGCAGCTTAGAAAGGAAGGGACCGTCCTACGAGCAGTACTTC.

In regard to this clonotype: It is likely a read error, because the conserved phenylalanine at the end of the CDR3 is missing. V gene TRBV12-3 or TRBV12-4 combines with J gene TRBJ1-6, with D tentatively TRBD1 (6 bases). The CDR3 contains 16 residues. Trimming left V 6 bases short and J 2 bases short, with 14 bases between. As DNA, the CDR3 is TGTGCCAGCAGACAGGCAGGGGACCCCTATAATTCACCCCTCCACCTT. This gives the protein CASRQAGDPYNSPLHL.

This clonotype occurred many times. V and J are TRBV20-1 and TRBJ2-1, with D perhaps matching TRBD2 (7 bases). CDR1 is DFQATT, CDR2 SNEGSKA, per germline (reference sequence). Trimming took off 5 bases at V and 8 bases at J, with 19 bases between the two ends. CDR3 size: 14 residues. CDR3 in DNA: TGCAGTGCTCCTCTAGGGGGGAGGGTCCATGAGCAGTTCTTC. As protein: CSAPLGGRVHEQFF.

This clonotype occurred many times. The V call is TRBV15, the J call TRBJ2-5; D possibly corresponds to TRBD1 (6 bases). The CDR3 spans 15 residues. Germline V gives CDR1 LNHNV, CDR2 YYDKDF (reference sequence). V was shortened by 3 bases and J by 4 bases, with 15 bases between the two germline ends. For the CDR3, the DNA is TGTGCCACCAGCAGGGGGGCCCGGTCCCCAGAGACCCAGTACTTC. Amino acids: CATSRGARSPETQYF. Drawing the rest from reference TRBV15 and TRBJ2-5, the complete variable domain is DAMVIQNPRYQVTQFGKPVTLSCSQTLNHNVMYWYQQKSSQAPKLLFHYYDKDFNNEADTPDNFQSRRPNTSFCFLDIRSPGLGDTAMYLCATSRGARSPETQYFGPGTRLLVL.

This clonotype was counted at least ten times. The chain combines TRBV6-5 with TRBJ1-2; possible D gene TRBD1, 6 bases. Trimming removed 0 bases from V and 3 bases from J, with 8 bases in between. This CDR3 contains 14 residues. Per the germline V gene, CDR1 is MNHEY and CDR2 is SVGAGI. CDR3 residues: CASSYSNRDYGYTF. CDR3 coding DNA: TGTGCCAGCAGTTACTCGAACAGGGACTATGGCTACACCTTC.

This clonotype appeared many times. The chain joins TRBV12-3 or TRBV12-4 to TRBJ1-2, with TRBD1 matching over 7 bases. This CDR3 contains 15 residues. The trim removed 0 bases at V and 5 bases at J, leaving 6 bases unmatched. The CDR3 DNA is TGTGCCAGCAGTTTAGCAGGGGGCCAGGTTTATGGCTACACCTTC. This translates into CASSLAGGQVYGYTF.

On this clonotype itself: At one boundary the junction diverges from the germline segment, which might be a read error. The chain links TRBV24-1 to TRBJ2-1, with D possibly being TRBD1 (6 bases). Germline V gene data show CDR1 as KGHDR and CDR2 as SFDVKD. CDR3 size: 15 residues. CDR3 in DNA: TGTGCCACCAGTAACCTCCGGGACACCTACGATGAGCAGTTCTTC. The encoded protein is CATSNLRDTYDEQFF.

On this clonotype: One end of the junction fails to match germline, which may point to a read error. V and J are TRBV9 and TRBJ2-3, with a tentative D call TRBD2 (5 bases). The CDR3 extends over 14 amino acids. Germline V gene sequence: CDR1 SGDLS, CDR2 YYNGEE. The CDR3 spells CASSGRLPSDTQYF. The CDR3 DNA is TGCGCCAGCAGCGGCCGACTACCGTCGGATACGCAGTATTTT.

Note on this clonotype: It is likely a read error, because the conserved phenylalanine at the end of the CDR3 is missing. The rearrangement uses TRBV7-2 and TRBJ2-2; D is perhaps TRBD2 (5 bases). This CDR3 is 14 amino acids long. Germline CDR1 and CDR2: SGHTA and FQGNSA. The CDR3 DNA is TGTGCCAGCAGCCCGCGACTGGGCACCGGGGAACTGTTTCTT. The encoded protein is CASSPRLGTGELFL.

The chain carries TRBV20-1 and TRBJ1-1; tentative D call: TRBD1 (5 bases). The germline V and J ends were trimmed by 2 bases and 10 bases, with 23 bases remaining between them. Germline CDR1 DFQATT, CDR2 SNEGSKA (reference sequence). This CDR3 spans 15 amino acids. The CDR3 sequence is CSARWRNEQGPRAFF. CDR3 in DNA: TGCAGTGCTAGATGGAGGAATGAGCAGGGACCGCGAGCTTTCTTT.

This clonotype was detected ten times or more. The chain recombines TRBV9 with TRBJ2-7; D not resolved. The CDR3 totals 15 residues. Germline V gene lookup returns CDR1 SGDLS and CDR2 YYNGEE. The V end was cut by 4 bases, the J end by 6 bases, with 20 bases between. In DNA form, the CDR3 reads TGTGCCAGCAGCCAAGAGAATCACCGGCCGGTCGAGCAGTACTTC. Translated, it gives CASSQENHRPVEQYF.

This clonotype was seen at least ten times. The chain joins TRBV5-5 to TRBJ2-5; D may be TRBD1 (6 bases). Germline CDR1 and CDR2: SGHKS and YYEKEE (reference sequence). The CDR3 is 12 residues long. V lost 2 bases and J lost 8, with 10 bases in between. The CDR3 reads CASSFQQGTQYF. DNA of the CDR3: TGTGCCAGCAGCTTTCAACAGGGAACCCAGTACTTC. Filled out from reference TRBV5-5 and TRBJ2-5, the complete variable domain reads DAGVTQSPTHLIKTRGQQVTLRCSPISGHKSVSWYQQVLGQGPQFIFQYYEKEERGRGNFPDRFSARQFPNYSSELNVNALLLGDSALYLCASSFQQGTQYFGPGTRLLVL.

The V gene is TRBV7-9, the J gene TRBJ1-1, with D possibly TRBD1 on 5 matching bases. The germline V gene encodes CDR1 SEHNR and CDR2 FQNEAQ (reference sequence). CDR3 length equals 13 residues. The V end was cut by 5 bases, the J end by 1 base, with 8 bases between. CDR3 protein: CASSGGGNTEAFF. The CDR3 DNA reads TGTGCCAGCAGCGGGGGGGGGAACACTGAAGCTTTCTTT.

This clonotype occurred a few times. The chain recombines TRBV12-3 or TRBV12-4 with TRBJ2-3, with D perhaps being TRBD1 or TRBD2 (5 bases each). V lost 8 bases, J lost 3 bases, and 18 bases lay in between. The CDR3 length is 15 residues. This CDR3 reads CASGQLIWGTDTQYF. In DNA, the CDR3 is TGTGCCAGCGGCCAACTCATCTGGGGGACAGATACGCAGTATTTT.

Turning to this clonotype: A much larger clone differs from this one at a single base, so this may be a read error. The final CDR3 position lacks the conserved phenylalanine or tryptophan, pointing to a likely read error. This chain joins TRBV9 and TRBJ2-1; 15 positions match TRBD2. J lost 0 bases, V lost 2 bases, and 12 bases had no gene match. The germline gives CDR1 SGDLS, CDR2 YYNGEE. This CDR3 has 21 residues. This CDR3 is CASSVSFTGTSGRSSYNEQFV. DNA for the CDR3: TGTGCCAGCAGCGTCTCCTTTACCGGGACTAGCGGGAGGAGCTCCTACAATGAGCAGTTCGTC.

About this clonotype itself: A read error may explain this, as a much larger clone is one base away. The chain is built from TRBV7-2 and TRBJ1-4; possible D gene TRBD1, 5 bases. The CDR3 has 15 residues. Germline assignment: CDR1 SGHTA and CDR2 FQGNSA. This CDR3 reads CASSQDPGRGEKLFF. CDR3 DNA sequence: TGCGCCAGCAGCCAAGATCCGGGACGGGGAGAAAAACTGTTTTTT.

This clonotype turned up a few times. The chain carries TRBV28 and TRBJ2-3, with TRBD1 identical over 12 bases. V lost 3 bases to trimming and J lost 4 bases; unmatched junction nucleotides: 2. The germline gives CDR1 MDHEN, CDR2 SYDVKM. This CDR3 contains 15 residues. The CDR3 loop reads CASSFGTGGADTQYF. CDR3 bases: TGTGCCAGCAGTTTTGGGACAGGGGGCGCAGATACGCAGTATTTT. The complete variable domain, with remaining parts taken from reference TRBV28 and TRBJ2-3, reads DVKVTQSSRYLVKRTGEKVFLECVQDMDHENMFWYRQDPGLGLRLIYFSYDVKMKEKGDIPEGYSVSREKKERFSLILESASTNQTSMYLCASSFGTGGADTQYFGPGTRLTVL.

A word on this clonotype: A much bigger clone sits one base away, suggesting this may be a read error. The rearrangement uses TRBV6-5 and TRBJ2-2; D is possibly TRBD2 (6 bases). The CDR3 has 16 residues. Germline lookup yields CDR1 MNHEY and CDR2 SVGAGI. The CDR3 nucleotides are TGTGCCAGCAGTTTCGGAGGGCCTTGGCGCACCAGGGAGCTGTTTTTT. This gives the protein CASSFGGPWRTRELFF.

This clonotype was recorded at least ten times. The CDR3 loop reads CASSLNGAGTGELFF. CDR3 coding DNA: TGCGCCAGCAGCTTGAACGGGGCAGGCACCGGGGAGCTGTTTTTT. V gene TRBV5-1 combines with J gene TRBJ2-2; the D call may be TRBD1 or TRBD2 (5 bases each). Per germline, CDR1 SGHRS and CDR2 YFSETQ. Trimming left V 1 base short and J 4 bases short, with 11 bases between. The CDR3 length is 15 residues.

This chain joins TRBV25-1 and TRBJ2-7; possibly TRBD2 for D (5 bases). The CDR3 is 12 amino acids. Trimming stripped 3 bases from V and 6 bases from J, with 9 bases between. Germline V gene lookup returns CDR1 MGHDK and CDR2 SYGVNS. The CDR3 nucleotides are TGTGCCAGCAGTGAGAGGGTCGGCGAGCAGTACTTC. The encoded protein is CASSERVGEQYF.

This clonotype was seen repeatedly, ten times or more. The V gene is TRBV19, the J gene TRBJ2-4; perhaps TRBD2 as D (5 bases). Germline V gives CDR1 LNHDA, CDR2 SQIVND (reference sequence). The CDR3 is 15 residues long. The V end was cut by 1 base, the J end by 0 bases, with 7 bases between. The CDR3 reads CASSIAAEAKNIQYF. CDR3 nucleotides: TGTGCCAGTAGTATAGCAGCGGAAGCCAAAAACATTCAGTACTTC.

This clonotype was found many times. V and J are TRBV15 and TRBJ2-1, with 11 bases fitting TRBD2. CDR1 LNHNV and CDR2 YYDKDF come from the germline V gene (reference sequence). The CDR3 loop spans 17 amino acids. J lost 4 bases, V lost 0 bases, and 5 bases had no gene match. The CDR3 loop is CATSRELGLAAYNEQFF. The DNA for the CDR3 is TGTGCCACCAGCAGAGAATTGGGACTAGCGGCTTACAATGAGCAGTTCTTC.

V usage is TRBV25-1 and J usage is TRBJ2-7; D is ambiguous. The CDR3 is made up of 9 amino acids. Germline values: CDR1 MGHDK, CDR2 SYGVNS. The CDR3 protein is CGGSYEQYF. The CDR3, as DNA: TGTGGCGGATCCTACGAGCAGTACTTC.

This clonotype has ten or more counts. CDR3 sequence (DNA): TGTGCCAGCAGCCTACCAGGGGCCCCTAATTCACCCCTCCACTTT. Translating gives CASSLPGAPNSPLHF. The rearrangement uses TRBV5-4 and TRBJ1-6; D is possibly TRBD1 (6 bases). The V and J ends lost 4 bases and 6 bases respectively, with 14 bases between them. The CDR3 has 15 residues. The germline gives CDR1 SGHNT, CDR2 YYREEE (reference sequence).

This clonotype appeared a few times. This chain connects TRBV30 to TRBJ2-7; weak D call: TRBD1 (6 bases). The CDR3 is 13 amino acids. From germline, CDR1 is GTSNPN and CDR2 SVGIG (reference sequence). Trimming removed 8 bases from V and 1 base from J, with 15 bases in between. CDR3: CAGQVRGSYEQYF. The DNA for the CDR3 is TGTGCCGGCCAGGTCAGGGGTTCCTACGAGCAGTACTTC.